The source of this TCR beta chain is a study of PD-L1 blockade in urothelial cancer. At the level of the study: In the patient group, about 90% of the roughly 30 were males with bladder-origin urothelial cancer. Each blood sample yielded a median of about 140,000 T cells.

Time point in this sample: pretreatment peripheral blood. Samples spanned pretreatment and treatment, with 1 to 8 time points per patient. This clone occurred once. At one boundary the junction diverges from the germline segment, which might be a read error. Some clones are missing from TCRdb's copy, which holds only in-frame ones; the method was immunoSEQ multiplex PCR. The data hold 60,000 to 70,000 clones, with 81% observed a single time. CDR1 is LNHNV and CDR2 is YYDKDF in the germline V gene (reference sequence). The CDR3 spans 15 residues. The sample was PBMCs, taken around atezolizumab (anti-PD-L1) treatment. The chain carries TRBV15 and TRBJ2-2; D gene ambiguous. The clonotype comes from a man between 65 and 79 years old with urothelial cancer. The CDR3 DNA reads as TGTGCCGCCAGCAAAGACCACCCCGGGACCGGGGAGCTGTTTTTT. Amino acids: CAASKDHPGTGELFF.